The 23 T cell receptor beta chains below come from one sample, sequenced in a study of blood T cell repertoires in COVID-19. Libraries were prepared by immunoSEQ multiplex PCR; TCRdb keeps only in-frame clonotypes and omits some of them. This table has approximately 400,000 clones, around nine tenths appearing once. The sample taken for sequencing was PBMCs or T cells enriched from blood (not recorded which). The receptors come from a woman between 18 and 29 years old who had recovered from COVID-19.

This chain joins TRBV6-2 or TRBV6-3 and TRBJ1-2, with D uncertain. Trimming left V 3 bases short and J 3 bases short, with 5 bases between. The germline V gene has CDR1 MNHEY and CDR2 SVGEGT. This CDR3 contains 12 residues. CDR3 nucleotides: TGTGCCAGCAGTTATCAGGACTATGGCTACACCTTC. This translates into CASSYQDYGYTF.

The chain joins TRBV4-1 to TRBJ1-2; no reliable D call. Germline values: CDR1 MGHRA, CDR2 YSYEKL. Trimming cost V 4 bases and J 2 bases, with 11 bases left between them. This CDR3 comprises 14 residues. The CDR3 DNA is TGCGCCAGCAGCCCCTTAATCGGGAACTATGGCTACACCTTC. It is translated as CASSPLIGNYGYTF.

This chain uses TRBV5-5 with TRBJ2-7; TRBD1 matches at 10 bases. This CDR3 is built from 20 residues. V was pared by 3 bases and J by 0 bases, with 18 bases of the junction left unmatched. Germline CDR1 and CDR2: SGHKS and YYEKEE (reference sequence). CDR3 protein: CASSWKTGQGPPASSYEQYF. The CDR3 region has the DNA TGTGCCAGCAGCTGGAAAACGGGACAGGGGCCCCCAGCAAGCTCCTACGAGCAGTACTTC.

The chain uses TRBV28 and TRBJ1-2; perhaps TRBD1 as D (5 bases). The V and J ends lost 5 bases and 2 bases respectively, with 12 bases between them. CDR1 and CDR2 from the germline V gene are MDHEN and SYDVKM. The CDR3 is 14 amino acids. CDR3 DNA sequence: TGTGCCAGCAGTACCCTATGGGGCAACTATGGCTACACCTTC. It yields the protein CASSTLWGNYGYTF.

This rearrangement joins TRBV7-2 to TRBJ1-1; D is undetermined. The CDR3 is made up of 15 amino acids. V dropped 0 bases and J dropped 1 base, with 9 bases sitting between them. The V gene's germline CDR1 is SGHTA and CDR2 FQGNSA. The CDR3 nucleotides are TGTGCCAGCAGCTTAGCCGGACTTTCGAACACTGAAGCTTTCTTT. Its protein is CASSLAGLSNTEAFF. Based on the CDR3 plus reference TRBV7-2 and TRBJ1-1, the full variable domain is GAGVSQSPSNKVTEKGKDVELRCDPISGHTALYWYRQSLGQGLEFLIYFQGNSAPDKSGLPSDRFSAERTGGSVSTLTIQRTQQEDSAVYLCASSLAGLSNTEAFFGQGTRLTVV.

The V and J genes are TRBV7-3 and TRBJ1-1, with D tentatively TRBD1 (5 bases). The CDR3 runs to 14 residues. V lost 5 bases, J lost 3 bases, and 13 bases lay in between. Germline loops: CDR1 SGHTA, CDR2 FQGTGA. The CDR3 is CASSPGGGYTEAFF. For the CDR3, the DNA is TGTGCCAGCAGCCCCGGGGGTGGGTACACTGAAGCTTTCTTT.

The chain carries TRBV14 and TRBJ2-1, with a possible D match to TRBD1 (5 bases). In germline, CDR1 is SGHDN, CDR2 FVKESK. Trimming cost V 2 bases and J 6 bases, with 8 bases left between them. This CDR3 contains 13 residues. DNA for the CDR3: TGTGCCAGCAGCCAAAGACAGTTCAATGAGCAGTTCTTC. It yields the protein CASSQRQFNEQFF.

This sequence joins TRBV6-5 and TRBJ1-1; a possible D gene is TRBD1 (5 bases). The CDR3 has 14 residues. CDR1 MNHEY and CDR2 SVGAGI come from the germline V gene. The ends were cut back, 6 bases at V and 1 base at J, with 12 bases in the middle. CDR3 coding DNA: TGTGCCAGCAGGGGGGACGGGGGGAACACTGAAGCTTTCTTT. It is translated as CASRGDGGNTEAFF.

The V gene is TRBV21-1, the J gene TRBJ2-7; TRBD1 reflects the table's D call only, with no check against the DNA. TRBV21-1 is reported as a pseudogene. The length of the CDR3 is 16 residues. The CDR3 DNA reads as TGTGCCAGCACCCAAAGCGGGGACAGGGGGTCCTACGAGCAGTACTTC. It translates to CASTQSGDRGSYEQYF.

The chain couples TRBV30 to TRBJ1-1; D gene unclear. The CDR3 sequence is 12 residues long. Germline CDR1 is GTSNPN and CDR2 is SVGIG (reference sequence). V lost 3 bases and J 4 bases, leaving 9 bases between the germline ends. The chain's CDR3 is CAWSQIGTEAFF. CDR3 in DNA: TGTGCCTGGAGCCAGATTGGCACTGAAGCTTTCTTT.

The chain recombines TRBV12-3 or TRBV12-4 with TRBJ2-5, with 7 bases matching TRBD2. The CDR3 loop spans 13 amino acids. With V trimmed by 5 bases and J by 3 bases, 3 bases remained unmatched. DNA for the CDR3: TGTGCCAGCAGTACGGGGGGAAAAGAGACCCAGTACTTC. Translation gives CASSTGGKETQYF.

The chain couples TRBV5-1 to TRBJ2-1; 9 nucleotides align to TRBD2. Germline-derived CDR1 and CDR2 are SGHRS and YFSETQ. The CDR3 sequence is 15 residues long. J was trimmed by 3 bases and V by 7 bases; bases with no gene match: 8. The CDR3 region is CASLPGLARYNEQFF. CDR3 DNA sequence: TGCGCCAGCCTACCGGGACTAGCTCGCTACAATGAGCAGTTCTTC. Drawing the rest from reference TRBV5-1 and TRBJ2-1, the complete variable domain is KAGVTQTPRYLIKTRGQQVTLSCSPISGHRSVSWYQQTPGQGLQFLFEYFSETQRNKGNFPGRFSGRQFSNSRSEMNVSTLELGDSALYLCASLPGLARYNEQFFGPGTRLTVL.

V usage is TRBV27 and J usage is TRBJ1-5, with 10 bases lining up with TRBD1. V was pared by 5 bases and J by 5 bases, with 12 bases of the junction left unmatched. Germline CDR1 and CDR2: MNHEY and SMNVEV (reference sequence). The CDR3 has 17 residues. The CDR3, as DNA: TGTGCCAGCAGTCCTTACTGGACAGGGGGGGAGGATCAGCCCCAGCATTTT. Encoded protein: CASSPYWTGGEDQPQHF.

This clone appeared a single time. This chain links TRBV28 with TRBJ1-6; TRBD1 agrees at 7 bases. CDR3 length: 16 amino acids. V trimming: 3 bases; J trimming: 10 bases; junction bases outside the gene matches: 12. The germline V gene encodes CDR1 MDHEN and CDR2 SYDVKM. CDR3 loop: CASSFRSDRLWSPLHF. CDR3 DNA: TGTGCCAGCAGTTTTAGATCGGACAGGCTGTGGTCACCCCTCCACTTT.

The rearrangement joins TRBV29-1 to TRBJ2-5; 9 nucleotides agree with TRBD1. With V trimmed by 2 bases and J by 4 bases, 8 bases remained unmatched. This CDR3 is built from 15 residues. CDR1 SQVTM and CDR2 ANQGSEA come from the germline V gene. This CDR3 reads CSVEYKGQGLETQYF. DNA of the CDR3: TGCAGCGTTGAATACAAGGGACAGGGCTTAGAGACCCAGTACTTC.

The chain combines TRBV5-6 with TRBJ2-2, with D hard to call. In germline, CDR1 is SGHDT, CDR2 YYEEEE. Trimming took off 5 bases at V and 8 bases at J, with 13 bases between the two ends. The CDR3 is 13 residues long. The CDR3 nucleotides are TGTGCCAGCAGTATCTCCAACTCTGGGGAGCTGTTTTTT. Protein product: CASSISNSGELFF.

V usage is TRBV30 and J usage is TRBJ1-1; D remains ambiguous. Germline assignment: CDR1 GTSNPN and CDR2 SVGIG (reference sequence). V was trimmed by 2 bases and J by 5 bases, leaving 12 bases between them. The CDR3 has 13 residues. DNA for the CDR3: TGTGCCTGGAGTCGTGCGGTCTGGACTGAAGCTTTCTTT. The encoded protein is CAWSRAVWTEAFF.

This chain joins TRBV29-1 and TRBJ2-4; D is possibly TRBD1 (5 bases). CDR3 size: 17 residues. Trimming shortened V by 2 bases and J by 8 bases, and 25 bases separated the two germline ends. The germline CDR1 and CDR2 sequences are SQVTM and ANQGSEA. This CDR3 reads CSVELREDVGHTDIQYF. In DNA form, the CDR3 reads TGCAGCGTTGAACTTAGAGAGGACGTAGGACATACGGACATTCAGTACTTC.

The CDR3 DNA reads TGCGCCAGCAGTCAACAAGGACGATACGGGGGGGGTGAAGCTTTCTTT. Its translation is CASSQQGRYGGGEAFF. This chain connects TRBV4-3 to TRBJ1-1; a weak D match, TRBD1 (5 bases). Trimming took off 6 bases at V and 7 bases at J, with 24 bases between the two ends. Germline loops: CDR1 LGHNA, CDR2 YSLEER. There are 16 residues in the CDR3.

V is TRBV2 and J is TRBJ1-6; perhaps TRBD1 as D (6 bases). Trimming left V 5 bases short and J 7 bases short, with 12 bases between. The V gene's germline CDR1 is SNHLY and CDR2 FYNNEI. The CDR3 extends over 14 amino acids. In nucleotides, the CDR3 is TGTGCCAGCAGTTCCGGACAGAGAAATTCACCCCTCCACTTT. Translated: CASSSGQRNSPLHF.

This clone was detected once. V gene TRBV4-2 combines with J gene TRBJ2-3; no reliable D call. The length of the CDR3 is 13 residues. V was pared by 3 bases and J by 1 base, with 5 bases between. Germline V gives CDR1 LGHNA, CDR2 YNFKEQ. The CDR3 loop is CASSHSGTDTQYF. Written as DNA, the CDR3 is TGTGCCAGCAGCCACTCCGGCACAGATACGCAGTATTTT.

The V call is TRBV19, the J call TRBJ1-1; D might be TRBD1 (6 bases). The V gene's germline CDR1 is LNHDA and CDR2 SQIVND (reference sequence). This CDR3 is built from 14 residues. Trimming left V 5 bases short and J 8 bases short, with 18 bases between. DNA of the CDR3: TGTGCCAGTAGTCGGCAGGGGATACTTGGAGAAGCTTTCTTT. Its protein is CASSRQGILGEAFF.

The V call is TRBV30, the J call TRBJ2-5, with D perhaps TRBD1 (6 bases). Germline CDR1 and CDR2: GTSNPN and SVGIG (reference sequence). Trimming removed 2 bases at V and 2 bases at J, with 12 bases between. The CDR3 runs 14 residues. The CDR3 sequence is CAWSRGDKQETQYF. The DNA of the CDR3 is TGTGCCTGGAGTAGAGGGGACAAACAAGAGACCCAGTACTTC.